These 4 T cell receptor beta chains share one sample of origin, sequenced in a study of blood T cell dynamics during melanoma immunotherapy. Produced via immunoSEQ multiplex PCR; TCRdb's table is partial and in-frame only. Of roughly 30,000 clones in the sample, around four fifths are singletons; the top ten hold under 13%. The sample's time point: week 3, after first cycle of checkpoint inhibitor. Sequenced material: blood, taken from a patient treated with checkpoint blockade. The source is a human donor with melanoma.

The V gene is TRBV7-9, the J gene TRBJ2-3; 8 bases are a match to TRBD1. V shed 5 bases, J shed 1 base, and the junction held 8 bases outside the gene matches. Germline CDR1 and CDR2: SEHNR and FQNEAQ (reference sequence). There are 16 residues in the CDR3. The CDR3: CASSRQGAPGTDTQYF. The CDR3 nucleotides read TGTGCCAGCAGCCGTCAGGGGGCGCCGGGCACAGATACGCAGTATTTT.

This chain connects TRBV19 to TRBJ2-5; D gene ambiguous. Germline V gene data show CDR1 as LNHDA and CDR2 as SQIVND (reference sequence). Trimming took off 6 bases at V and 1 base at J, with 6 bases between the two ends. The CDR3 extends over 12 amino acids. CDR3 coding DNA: TGTGCCAGTAGGTCCTTCCAAGAGACCCAGTACTTC. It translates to CASRSFQETQYF.

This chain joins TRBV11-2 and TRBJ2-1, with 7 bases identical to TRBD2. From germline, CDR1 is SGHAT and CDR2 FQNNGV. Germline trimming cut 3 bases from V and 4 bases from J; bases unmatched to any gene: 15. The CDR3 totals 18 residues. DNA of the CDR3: TGTGCCAGCAGCTTCGCGCGAACCGGGACTACGAAATACAATGAGCAGTTCTTC. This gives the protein CASSFARTGTTKYNEQFF.

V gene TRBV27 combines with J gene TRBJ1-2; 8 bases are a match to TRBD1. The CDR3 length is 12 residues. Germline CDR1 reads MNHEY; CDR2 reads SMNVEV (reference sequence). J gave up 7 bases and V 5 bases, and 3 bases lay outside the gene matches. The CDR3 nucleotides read TGTGCCAGCAGTCACCAGGGGGCTGGCTACACCTTC. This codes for CASSHQGAGYTF.